These 25 T cell receptor beta chains were sequenced from one sample in a study of blood T cell repertoires in COVID-19. Sequencing was performed with immunoSEQ multiplex PCR; in TCRdb, only in-frame clones are kept and a portion is missing. The repertoire holds more than 120,000 clones, about 80% seen once, with under 4.5% in the top ten. The sample was PBMCs or T cells enriched from blood (not recorded which). Receptors were obtained from a man aged 50 to 60 in a cohort exposed to, infected with or recovered from COVID-19 (not recorded which).

The chain combines TRBV5-6 with TRBJ1-2, with unresolved D. The CDR3 is made up of 11 amino acids. Trimming shortened V by 3 bases and J by 6 bases, and 6 bases separated the two germline ends. CDR1 and CDR2 (germline): SGHDT, YYEEEE. The CDR3 coding sequence is TGTGCCAGCAGCTCGAGAGATGGCTACACCTTC. It specifies CASSSRDGYTF.

Comment on this clone: Additional DNA sequences in this sample encode the identical CDR3. The chain has TRBV28 and TRBJ1-5; D unresolved. This CDR3 comprises 11 residues. V lost 5 bases and J lost 3, with 2 bases in between. Germline V gives CDR1 MDHEN, CDR2 SYDVKM. CDR3 amino acids: CASSLNQPQHF. The CDR3 DNA sequence: TGTGCCAGCAGTCTCAATCAGCCCCAGCATTTT. The variable domain in full, with the rest retrieved from reference TRBV28 and TRBJ1-5, is DVKVTQSSRYLVKRTGEKVFLECVQDMDHENMFWYRQDPGLGLRLIYFSYDVKMKEKGDIPEGYSVSREKKERFSLILESASTNQTSMYLCASSLNQPQHFGDGTRLSIL.

The sample holds a few counts of this clone. The V and J genes are TRBV5-3 and TRBJ2-7, with 8 bases aligning to TRBD1. TRBV5-3 is sorted into the ORF group, with uncertain function. V gave up 9 bases and J gave up 2 bases; unmatched junction bases: 7. This CDR3 has 13 residues. DNA for the CDR3: TGTGCCATGTCGGGACAGGAAACCTACGAGCAGTACTTC. Translated: CAMSGQETYEQYF.

The chain combines TRBV7-9 with TRBJ1-2; 9 nucleotides align to TRBD1. V was pared by 7 bases and J by 3 bases, with 9 bases of the junction left unmatched. The CDR3 sequence is 15 residues long. The germline CDR1 and CDR2 sequences are SEHNR and FQNEAQ (reference sequence). The chain's CDR3 is CASTSPGTGHYGYTF. In DNA form, the CDR3 reads TGTGCCAGCACCTCACCCGGGACAGGGCACTATGGCTACACCTTC.

The chain uses TRBV5-1 and TRBJ1-2; weak D call: TRBD1 (6 bases). Germline V gene data show CDR1 as SGHRS and CDR2 as YFSETQ. The germline V and J ends were trimmed by 2 bases and 4 bases, with 15 bases remaining between them. This CDR3 is 15 amino acids long. Here the CDR3 DNA reads TGCGCCAGCAGCTTACTCACAGGGTCTGGCTATGGCTACACCTTC. This gives the protein CASSLLTGSGYGYTF. Drawing the rest from reference TRBV5-1 and TRBJ1-2, the complete variable domain is KAGVTQTPRYLIKTRGQQVTLSCSPISGHRSVSWYQQTPGQGLQFLFEYFSETQRNKGNFPGRFSGRQFSNSRSEMNVSTLELGDSALYLCASSLLTGSGYGYTFGSGTRLTVV.

The J gene is TRBJ1-1, the V gene TRBV5-1, with a possible D match to TRBD1 (5 bases). The ends were cut back, 4 bases at V and 3 bases at J, with 19 bases in the middle. This CDR3 comprises 16 residues. CDR1 and CDR2 from the germline V gene are SGHRS and YFSETQ. DNA of the CDR3: TGCGCCAGCAGCCCGTCTAGGGGAGGGTTATACACTGAAGCTTTCTTT. It yields the protein CASSPSRGGLYTEAFF. The complete variable domain, with remaining parts taken from reference TRBV5-1 and TRBJ1-1, reads KAGVTQTPRYLIKTRGQQVTLSCSPISGHRSVSWYQQTPGQGLQFLFEYFSETQRNKGNFPGRFSGRQFSNSRSEMNVSTLELGDSALYLCASSPSRGGLYTEAFFGQGTRLTVV.

The V and J genes are TRBV18 and TRBJ1-5; 8 nucleotides line up with TRBD1. From germline, CDR1 is KGHSH and CDR2 LQKENI. This CDR3 is 15 amino acids long. With 2 bases clipped from V and 5 bases from J, the junction kept 5 bases outside the gene matches. CDR3: CASSPTAGGHQPQHF. CDR3 nucleotides: TGTGCCAGCTCACCAACAGCAGGGGGCCATCAGCCCCAGCATTTT. The complete variable domain, with remaining parts taken from reference TRBV18 and TRBJ1-5, reads NAGVMQNPRHLVRRRGQEARLRCSPMKGHSHVYWYRQLPEEGLKFMVYLQKENIIDESGMPKERFSAEFPKEGPSILRIQQVVRGDSAAYFCASSPTAGGHQPQHFGDGTRLSIL.

The chain carries TRBV7-9 and TRBJ1-2; perhaps TRBD1 as D (6 bases). The CDR3 runs to 14 residues. Germline values: CDR1 SEHNR, CDR2 FQNEAQ (reference sequence). V was clipped by 7 bases and J by 4 bases, with 16 bases between them. The DNA for the CDR3 is TGTGCCAGCACCGACAGGTCCCCAGGCTATGGCTACACCTTC. It translates to CASTDRSPGYGYTF.

A few counts support this clone. Within the sample, other DNA sequences also encode this same CDR3. The rearrangement joins TRBV19 to TRBJ2-7, with 7 bases fitting TRBD1. Germline lookup yields CDR1 LNHDA and CDR2 SQIVND (reference sequence). With 3 bases clipped from V and 3 bases from J, the junction kept 2 bases outside the gene matches. This CDR3 is built from 13 residues. CDR3 coding DNA: TGTGCCAGTAGTATGGCAGGGGGCTACGAGCAGTACTTC. Protein sequence: CASSMAGGYEQYF. Combining the CDR3 with reference TRBV19 and TRBJ2-7 gives the whole variable domain DGGITQSPKYLFRKEGQNVTLSCEQNLNHDAMYWYRQDPGQGLRLIYYSQIVNDFQKGDIAEGYSVSREKKESFPLTVTSAQKNPTAFYLCASSMAGGYEQYFGPGTRLTVT.

The chain employs TRBV14 and TRBJ1-3, with D unresolved. This CDR3 comprises 13 residues. V shed 8 bases and J shed 0 bases, with 8 bases lying between them. Germline assignment: CDR1 SGHDN and CDR2 FVKESK. CDR3 DNA: TGTGCCAGCTTTCCGAGCTCTGGAAACACCATATATTTT. It yields the protein CASFPSSGNTIYF.

V usage is TRBV9 and J usage is TRBJ1-1; D might be TRBD1 (5 bases). The V end lost 0 bases, the J end lost 3 bases, and 15 bases lay between the germline ends. The CDR3 is 16 amino acids. CDR1 and CDR2 (germline): SGDLS, YYNGEE. The CDR3, as DNA: TGTGCCAGCAGCGTAGAGTCAGCGGGGCCGGACACTGAAGCTTTCTTT. Amino acid sequence: CASSVESAGPDTEAFF.

The chain is built from TRBV6-5 and TRBJ1-1; maybe TRBD1 (5 bases). The CDR3 covers 16 residues. The V end was cut by 0 bases, the J end by 0 bases, with 11 bases between. The germline V gene has CDR1 MNHEY and CDR2 SVGAGI. CDR3: CASSYSEMTVNTEAFF. In DNA form, the CDR3 reads TGTGCCAGCAGTTACTCCGAGATGACAGTGAACACTGAAGCTTTCTTT.

The J gene is TRBJ1-3, the V gene TRBV13; possible D gene TRBD1, 5 bases. CDR3 length: 14 residues. V was clipped by 2 bases and J by 0 bases, with 5 bases between them. Germline lookup yields CDR1 PRHDT and CDR2 FYEKMQ (reference sequence). The DNA of the CDR3 is TGTGCCAGCAGCTTAACAGGCTCTGGAAACACCATATATTTT. It translates to CASSLTGSGNTIYF.

This rearrangement joins TRBV5-1 to TRBJ2-7; D is perhaps TRBD1 (6 bases). This CDR3 contains 14 residues. Trimming stripped 2 bases from V and 4 bases from J, with 13 bases between. Germline-derived CDR1 and CDR2 are SGHRS and YFSETQ. DNA for the CDR3: TGCGCCAGCAGCTTACAGGGACAAGTTTACGAGCAGTACTTC. Its translation: CASSLQGQVYEQYF.

The chain links TRBV12-3 or TRBV12-4 to TRBJ1-5; no firm D call. The CDR3 sequence is 13 residues long. Trimming shortened V by 6 bases and J by 4 bases, and 10 bases separated the two germline ends. The CDR3 bases are TGTGCCAGCAGCCTAGGGAGTAATCAGCCCCAGCATTTT. It translates to CASSLGSNQPQHF.

This clone was found a few times. J is TRBJ2-7 and V is TRBV5-1; TRBD2 aligns across 8 bases. Germline V gene lookup returns CDR1 SGHRS and CDR2 YFSETQ. CDR3 length: 15 residues. The junction had 6 bases not matched to a gene; V was cut back by 2 bases and J by 2 bases. CDR3 residues: CASSFSAGGTYEQYF. CDR3 bases: TGCGCCAGCAGCTTTTCTGCGGGAGGAACCTACGAGCAGTACTTC.

V is TRBV18 and J is TRBJ2-3, with TRBD2 identical over 14 bases. The ends lost 0 bases at V and 3 bases at J; junction bases unmatched: 8. This CDR3 has 19 amino acids. Germline CDR1 KGHSH, CDR2 LQKENI. CDR3 nucleotides: TGTGCCAGCTCACCACCCGGGACTAGCGGGAGAGGGGGAACAGATACGCAGTATTTT. Its translation: CASSPPGTSGRGGTDTQYF.

This rearrangement joins TRBV7-2 to TRBJ2-3; D gene uncertain. Trimming removed 4 bases at V and 5 bases at J, with 10 bases between. The CDR3 is made up of 13 amino acids. Per the germline V gene, CDR1 is SGHTA and CDR2 is FQGNSA. The CDR3 nucleotides are TGTGCCAGCAGCTCGTCCCGAGGAGATACGCAGTATTTT. Translating it yields CASSSSRGDTQYF.

Points on this clone: At the DNA level, this CDR3 is encoded by other sequences in the same sample as well. V is TRBV5-1 and J is TRBJ2-7; D not certain. Germline values: CDR1 SGHRS, CDR2 YFSETQ. Trimming removed 2 bases from V and 0 bases from J, with 6 bases in between. The CDR3 loop spans 13 amino acids. CDR3 nucleotides: TGCGCCAGCAGCTTTTCAGGCTCCTACGAGCAGTACTTC. It encodes CASSFSGSYEQYF.

This rearrangement joins TRBV6-2 or TRBV6-3 to TRBJ2-7; D is uncertain. This CDR3 comprises 14 residues. V was clipped by 2 bases and J by 2 bases, with 10 bases between them. Per germline, CDR1 MNHEY and CDR2 SVGEGT. In DNA form, the CDR3 reads TGTGCCAGCAGTTACCCCATTAACACCTACGAGCAGTACTTC. It encodes CASSYPINTYEQYF.

This chain uses TRBV11-2 with TRBJ2-5, with 8 bases aligning to TRBD2. The germline gives CDR1 SGHAT, CDR2 FQNNGV. The CDR3 extends over 15 amino acids. V shed 5 bases, J shed 2 bases, and the junction held 7 bases outside the gene matches. The DNA of the CDR3 is TGTGCCAGCAGCACGAGCGGGGGTCTTCAAGAGACCCAGTACTTC. Protein: CASSTSGGLQETQYF.

This clone came up a few times. This rearrangement joins TRBV6-5 to TRBJ1-4; D call uncertain. CDR1 and CDR2 from the germline V gene are MNHEY and SVGAGI. Trimming cost V 2 bases and J 0 bases, with 7 bases left between them. The CDR3 is 15 residues long. The CDR3 DNA reads TGTGCCAGCAGTTACGGAGGAGCAACTAATGAAAAACTGTTTTTT. Translating it yields CASSYGGATNEKLFF.

The gene calls are TRBV9 and TRBJ2-5, with TRBD1 identical over 9 bases. Germline V gives CDR1 SGDLS, CDR2 YYNGEE. CDR3 length: 15 amino acids. V was pared by 2 bases and J by 5 bases, with 7 bases of the junction left unmatched. CDR3 in amino acids: CASSVGQGYLETQYF. CDR3 DNA: TGTGCCAGCAGCGTCGGACAGGGGTATTTGGAGACCCAGTACTTC.

CDR3 in amino acids: CASSLDTGEAEAFF. CDR3 coding DNA: TGTGCCAGCAGCTTAGATACGGGGGAGGCTGAAGCTTTCTTT. The chain combines TRBV7-9 with TRBJ1-1, with a tentative D call TRBD1 (5 bases). CDR3 size: 14 residues. CDR1 and CDR2 (germline): SEHNR, FQNEAQ (reference sequence). Deletions cut 1 base from V and 6 bases from J, with 12 bases between.

This sequence joins TRBV3-1 (or the pseudogene TRBV3-2) and TRBJ2-1, with 12 bases that match TRBD2. CDR3 length: 16 residues. Per germline, CDR1 LGHDT and CDR2 YNNKEL (reference sequence). V shed 1 base and J 9 bases; nucleotides not matched to a gene: 7. This CDR3 reads CASSQVLAGGPGEQFF. The CDR3 DNA reads as TGTGCCAGCAGCCAAGTTCTAGCGGGGGGGCCAGGTGAGCAGTTCTTC.